This T cell receptor beta chain was documented in a study of identical twins. Study-level results: The study found that models underestimated out-of-frame TCR alpha sharing in monozygotic twins.

CDR3 length: 12 residues. After removal of 6 bases from V and 2 bases from J, the junction contained 1 base not matched to a gene. TCRdb independently ran MiXCR on the 5' RACE reads; one entry per CDR3 protein. The table records 690,000 or so distinct CDR3 sequences, over 8.5% of them present only once. This clonotype was seen a handful of times. Its specificity is not known. Another study also made use of these data, one on yellow fever vaccine responses in identical twins.

The chain links TRBV12-3 or TRBV12-4 to TRBJ2-7, with TRBD2 matching 7 bases. This clonotype was sampled from a woman aged 18 to 35 in good health. Sample: PBMCs. The CDR3 sequence is CASRGGAYEQYF. CDR3 nucleotides: TGTGCCAGCAGGGGAGGGGCCTACGAGCAGTACTTC.